Listed below are T cell receptor beta chains from one sample, sequenced in a study of cytomegalovirus exposure and HLA in healthy donors. Sequencing used immunoSEQ multiplex PCR; TCRdb keeps in-frame clones, though not all of them. The sample shows some 200,000 clones, approximately 70% of them seen only once. The sequenced material came from PBMCs. The receptors were sampled from a man in his forties or fifties in good health and CMV-seropositive. The CDR3 runs from the conserved cysteine through the conserved F or W. A D gene is named only where the DNA matches it firmly. Where a row states a size, it is once, few, many or the class of an expanded clone; other rows omit it.

d_call	j_call	v_call	clone_size	cdr3_nt	cdr3_aa
.	TRBJ2-5	TRBV5-4	.	TGTGCCAGCAGCTCACAGGCGTCAGGGCGGACCCAAGAGACCCAGTACTTC	CASSSQASGRTQETQYF
TRBD2	TRBJ2-1	TRBV7-3	few	TGTGCCAGCAGCTTAGAAGGGGAGCGGGGTTCCTACAATGAGCAGTTCTTC	CASSLEGERGSYNEQFF
.	TRBJ1-2	TRBV25-1	.	TGTGCCAGCAGTGGCTCCCTGGGAGGGGACTACACCTTC	CASSGSLGGDYTF
TRBD1	TRBJ2-7	TRBV5-1	.	TGCGCCAGCAGAATTGACAGGGATACCTACGAGCAGTACTTC	CASRIDRDTYEQYF
.	TRBJ2-3	TRBV5-1	.	TGCGCCAGCAGCTCGGACTGGGCGGTCACAGATACGCAGTATTTT	CASSSDWAVTDTQYF
.	TRBJ1-6	TRBV19	.	TGTGCCAGTAGTACTCAGGGGATTGGGGCCTATAATTCACCCCTCCACTTT	CASSTQGIGAYNSPLHF
TRBD1	TRBJ2-7	TRBV28	.	TGTGCCAGCAGACGCGGACAGGCCCAGGCCTACGAGCAGTACTTC	CASRRGQAQAYEQYF
.	TRBJ2-2	TRBV5-1	.	TGCGCCAGCCGTTTACTAGGGAGCGCCGGGGAGCTGTTTTTT	CASRLLGSAGELFF
TRBD2	TRBJ2-3	TRBV10-3	.	TGTGCCATCAGTGACGGCGGGGACTACACAGATACGCAGTATTTT	CAISDGGDYTDTQYF
.	TRBJ2-3	TRBV6-1	.	TGTGCCAGCGGCCGGGGTTTGGATACGCAGTATTTT	CASGRGLDTQYF
TRBD1	TRBJ1-2	TRBV11-2	.	TGTGCCAGCAGCTTAGATTCAACAGGGGGCGTGAGGGGCTACACCTTC	CASSLDSTGGVRGYTF
.	TRBJ2-3	TRBV27	.	TGTGCCAGCAGCCCAGTACAGATCTACACAGATACGCAGTATTTT	CASSPVQIYTDTQYF
.	TRBJ1-2	TRBV19	.	TGTGCCAGTAGCAGCCCAGGGTTAGTAACGGGCTACACCTTC	CASSSPGLVTGYTF
.	TRBJ1-1	TRBV6-1	few	TGTGCCAGCAGCCCCACCCTCGGGGTTATAGAAGCTTTCTTT	CASSPTLGVIEAFF
.	TRBJ2-5	TRBV19	.	TGTGCCAGTAGTAACACAGCCCAAGAGACCCAGTACTTC	CASSNTAQETQYF
.	TRBJ1-1	TRBV7-2	.	TGTGCCAGCAGCGCCAACCCAGGGGCGGAAGCTTTCTTT	CASSANPGAEAFF
.	TRBJ2-6	TRBV15	few	TGTGCCACCAGCAGAGACCAACTGGGGGCCAACGTCCTGACTTTC	CATSRDQLGANVLTF
.	TRBJ1-2	TRBV7-2	.	TGTGCCAGCAGCTTAGTCCCAGGAGGCCCAGCTAACTATGGCTACACCTTC	CASSLVPGGPANYGYTF
TRBD1	TRBJ1-1	TRBV5-1	once	TGCGCCAGCAGCAGGGACAGCAGGAACACTGAAGCTTTCTTT	CASSRDSRNTEAFF
.	TRBJ1-4	TRBV4-2	.	TGTGCCAGCAGCCCAACAACTAATGAAAAACTGTTTTTT	CASSPTTNEKLFF